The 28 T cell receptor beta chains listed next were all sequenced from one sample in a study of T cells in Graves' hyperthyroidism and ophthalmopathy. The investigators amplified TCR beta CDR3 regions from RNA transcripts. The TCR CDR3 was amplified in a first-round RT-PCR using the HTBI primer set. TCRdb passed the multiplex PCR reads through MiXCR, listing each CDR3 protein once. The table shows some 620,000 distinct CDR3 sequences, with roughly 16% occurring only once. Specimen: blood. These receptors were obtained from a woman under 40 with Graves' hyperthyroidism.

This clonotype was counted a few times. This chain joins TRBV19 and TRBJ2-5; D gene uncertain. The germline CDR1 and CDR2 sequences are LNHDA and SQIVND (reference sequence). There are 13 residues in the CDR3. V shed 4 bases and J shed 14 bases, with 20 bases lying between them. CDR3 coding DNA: TGTGCCAGTAGTAAATCTTATCCCGGCAACCTCTACTTC. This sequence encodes CASSKSYPGNLYF.

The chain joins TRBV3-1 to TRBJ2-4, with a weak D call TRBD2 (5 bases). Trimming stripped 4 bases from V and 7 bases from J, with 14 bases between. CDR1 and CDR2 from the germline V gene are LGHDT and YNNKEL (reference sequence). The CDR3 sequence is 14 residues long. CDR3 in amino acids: CASSPGFSENIQYF. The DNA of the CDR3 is TGTGCCAGCAGCCCGGGGTTCAGTGAGAACATTCAGTACTTC.

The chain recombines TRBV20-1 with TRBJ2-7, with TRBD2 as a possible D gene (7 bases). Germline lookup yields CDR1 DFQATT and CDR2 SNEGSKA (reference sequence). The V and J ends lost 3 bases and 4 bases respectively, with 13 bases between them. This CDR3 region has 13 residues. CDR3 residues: CSARVGRGYEQYF. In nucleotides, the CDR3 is TGCAGTGCTAGGGTTGGGAGGGGGTACGAGCAGTACTTC.

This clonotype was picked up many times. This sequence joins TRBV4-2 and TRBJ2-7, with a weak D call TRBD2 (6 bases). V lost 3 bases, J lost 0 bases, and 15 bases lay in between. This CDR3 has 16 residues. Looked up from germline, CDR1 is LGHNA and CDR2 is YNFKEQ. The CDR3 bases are TGTGCCAGCAGCCATTTGGGCGGGGCAAGCTCCTACGAGCAGTACTTC. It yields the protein CASSHLGGASSYEQYF.

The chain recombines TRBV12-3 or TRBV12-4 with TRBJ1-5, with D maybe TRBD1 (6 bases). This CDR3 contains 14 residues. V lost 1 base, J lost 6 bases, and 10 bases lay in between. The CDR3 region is CASSLGGQIQPQHF. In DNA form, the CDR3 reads TGTGCCAGCAGTTTAGGGGGGCAGATTCAGCCCCAGCATTTT.

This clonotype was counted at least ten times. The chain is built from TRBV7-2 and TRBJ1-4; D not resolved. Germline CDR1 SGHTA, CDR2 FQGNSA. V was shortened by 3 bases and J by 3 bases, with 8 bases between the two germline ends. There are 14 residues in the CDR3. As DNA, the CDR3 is TGTGCCAGCAGCTTTACGGGTCCTAATGAAAAACTGTTTTTT. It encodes CASSFTGPNEKLFF.

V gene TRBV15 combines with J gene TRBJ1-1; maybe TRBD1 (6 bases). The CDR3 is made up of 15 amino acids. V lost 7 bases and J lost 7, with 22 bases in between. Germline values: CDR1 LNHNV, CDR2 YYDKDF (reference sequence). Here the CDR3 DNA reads TGTGCCACCACCTTATCTACGGGGGGGGCCGGTGAAGCTTTCTTT. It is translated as CATTLSTGGAGEAFF.

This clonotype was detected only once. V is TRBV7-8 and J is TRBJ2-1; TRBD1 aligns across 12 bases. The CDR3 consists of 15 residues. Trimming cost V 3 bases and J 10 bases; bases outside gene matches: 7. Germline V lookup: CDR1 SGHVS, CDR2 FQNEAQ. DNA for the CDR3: TGTGCCAGCAGCTTTTTCGGGACAGGGGGCGGCGAGCAGTTCTTC. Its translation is CASSFFGTGGGEQFF.

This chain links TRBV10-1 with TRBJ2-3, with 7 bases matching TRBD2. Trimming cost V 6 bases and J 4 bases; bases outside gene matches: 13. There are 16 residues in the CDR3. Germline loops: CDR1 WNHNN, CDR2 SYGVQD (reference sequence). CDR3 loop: CASSPGAGAKADTQYF. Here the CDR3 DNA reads TGCGCCAGCAGCCCTGGGGCGGGAGCGAAGGCAGATACGCAGTATTTT.

The chain's CDR3 is CASRPWTGVDGELFF. In DNA form, the CDR3 reads TGTGCCAGCAGACCCTGGACAGGGGTAGACGGGGAGCTGTTTTTT. The V gene is TRBV28, the J gene TRBJ2-2; 9 nucleotides line up with TRBD1. CDR1 is MDHEN and CDR2 is SYDVKM in the germline V gene. The CDR3 extends over 15 amino acids. The V gene end was trimmed by 6 bases and the J gene end by 7 bases; junction bases not matched to a gene: 9.

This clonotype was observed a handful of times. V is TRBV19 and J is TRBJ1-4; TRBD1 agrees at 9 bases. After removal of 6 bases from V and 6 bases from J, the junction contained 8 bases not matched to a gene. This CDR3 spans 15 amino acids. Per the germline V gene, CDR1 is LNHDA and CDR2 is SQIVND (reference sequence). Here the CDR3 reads CASRPDRGEYEKLFF. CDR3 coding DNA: TGTGCCAGTAGACCGGACAGGGGAGAGTATGAAAAACTGTTTTTT. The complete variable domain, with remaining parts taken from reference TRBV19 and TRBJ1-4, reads DGGITQSPKYLFRKEGQNVTLSCEQNLNHDAMYWYRQDPGQGLRLIYYSQIVNDFQKGDIAEGYSVSREKKESFPLTVTSAQKNPTAFYLCASRPDRGEYEKLFFGSGTQLSVL.

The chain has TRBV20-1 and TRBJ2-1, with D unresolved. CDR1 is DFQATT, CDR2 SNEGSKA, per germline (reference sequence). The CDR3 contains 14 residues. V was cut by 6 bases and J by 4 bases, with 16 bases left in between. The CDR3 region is CSASAGGVYNEQFF. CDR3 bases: TGCAGTGCGAGTGCCGGTGGGGTATACAATGAGCAGTTCTTC.

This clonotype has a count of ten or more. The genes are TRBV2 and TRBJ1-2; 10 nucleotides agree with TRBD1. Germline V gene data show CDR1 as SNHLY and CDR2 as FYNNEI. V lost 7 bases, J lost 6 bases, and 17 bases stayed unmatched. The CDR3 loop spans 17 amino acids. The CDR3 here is CASTEDPGQGLTHGYTF. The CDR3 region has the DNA TGTGCCAGCACGGAGGATCCGGGACAGGGGTTGACGCATGGCTACACCTTC. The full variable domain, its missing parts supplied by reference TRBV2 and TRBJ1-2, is EPEVTQTPSHQVTQMGQEVILRCVPISNHLYFYWYRQILGQKVEFLVSFYNNEISEKSEIFDDQFSVERPDGSNFTLKIRSTKLEDSAMYFCASTEDPGQGLTHGYTFGSGTRLTVV.

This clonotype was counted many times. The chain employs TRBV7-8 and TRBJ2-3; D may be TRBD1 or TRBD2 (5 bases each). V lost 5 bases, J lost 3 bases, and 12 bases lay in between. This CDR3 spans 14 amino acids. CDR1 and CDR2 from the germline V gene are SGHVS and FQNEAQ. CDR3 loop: CASSPGTRTDTQYF. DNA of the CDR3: TGTGCCAGCAGCCCCGGGACCAGAACAGATACGCAGTATTTT. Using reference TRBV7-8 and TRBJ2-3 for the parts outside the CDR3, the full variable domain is GAGVSQSPRYKVAKRGQDVALRCDPISGHVSLFWYQQALGQGPEFLTYFQNEAQLDKSGLPSDRFFAERPEGSVSTLKIQRTQQEDSAVYLCASSPGTRTDTQYFGPGTRLTVL.

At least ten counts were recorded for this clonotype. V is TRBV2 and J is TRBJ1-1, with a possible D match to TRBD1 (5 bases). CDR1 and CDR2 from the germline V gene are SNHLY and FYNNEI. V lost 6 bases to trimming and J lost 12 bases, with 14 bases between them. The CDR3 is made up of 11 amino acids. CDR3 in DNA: TGTGCCAGCAGCGCGGGGGAAACACCTTTCTTT. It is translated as CASSAGETPFF.

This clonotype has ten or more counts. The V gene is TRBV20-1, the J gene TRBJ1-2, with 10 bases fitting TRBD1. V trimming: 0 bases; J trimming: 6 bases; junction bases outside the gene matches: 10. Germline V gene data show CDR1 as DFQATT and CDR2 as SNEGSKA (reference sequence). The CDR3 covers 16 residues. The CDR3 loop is CSARDPNGQGDHGYTF. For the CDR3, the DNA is TGCAGTGCTAGAGACCCCAACGGACAGGGGGATCATGGCTACACCTTC.

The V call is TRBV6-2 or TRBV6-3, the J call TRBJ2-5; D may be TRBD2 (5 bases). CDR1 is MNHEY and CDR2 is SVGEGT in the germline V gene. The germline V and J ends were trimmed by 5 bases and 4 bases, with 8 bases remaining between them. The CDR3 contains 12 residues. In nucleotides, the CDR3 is TGTGCCAGCAGTGACGGGGTAGAGACCCAGTACTTC. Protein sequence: CASSDGVETQYF.

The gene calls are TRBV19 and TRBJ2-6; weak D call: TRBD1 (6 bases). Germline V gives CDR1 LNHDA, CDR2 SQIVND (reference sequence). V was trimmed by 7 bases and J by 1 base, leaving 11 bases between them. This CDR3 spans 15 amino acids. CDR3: CASNSRGSGANVLTF. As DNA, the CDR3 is TGTGCCAGTAACTCCAGGGGTTCTGGGGCCAACGTCCTGACTTTC.

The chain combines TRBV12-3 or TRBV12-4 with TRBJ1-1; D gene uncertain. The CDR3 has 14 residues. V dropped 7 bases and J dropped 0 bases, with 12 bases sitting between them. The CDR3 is CASKTGRLNTEAFF. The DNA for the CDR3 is TGTGCCAGCAAAACCGGCAGATTGAACACTGAAGCTTTCTTT.

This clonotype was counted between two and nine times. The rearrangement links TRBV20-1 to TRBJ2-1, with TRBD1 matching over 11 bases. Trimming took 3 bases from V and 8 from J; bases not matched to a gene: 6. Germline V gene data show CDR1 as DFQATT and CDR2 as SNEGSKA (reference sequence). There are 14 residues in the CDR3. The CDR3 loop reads CSARDRGRADEQFF. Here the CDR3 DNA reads TGCAGTGCTAGGGACAGGGGGCGCGCCGATGAGCAGTTCTTC.

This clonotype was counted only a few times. CDR3 sequence: CASSVGEREGSYEQYF. The CDR3 coding sequence is TGTGCCAGCAGCGTAGGAGAGCGGGAGGGATCCTACGAGCAGTACTTC. The chain recombines TRBV9 with TRBJ2-7; TRBD2 aligns across 10 bases. CDR3 length: 16 amino acids. V shed 0 bases, J shed 1 base, and the junction held 4 bases outside the gene matches. The germline CDR1 and CDR2 sequences are SGDLS and YYNGEE. Supplemented by reference TRBV9 and TRBJ2-7, the full variable domain reads DSGVTQTPKHLITATGQRVTLRCSPRSGDLSVYWYQQSLDQGLQFLIQYYNGEERAKGNILERFSAQQFPDLHSELNLSSLELGDSALYFCASSVGEREGSYEQYFGPGTRLTVT.

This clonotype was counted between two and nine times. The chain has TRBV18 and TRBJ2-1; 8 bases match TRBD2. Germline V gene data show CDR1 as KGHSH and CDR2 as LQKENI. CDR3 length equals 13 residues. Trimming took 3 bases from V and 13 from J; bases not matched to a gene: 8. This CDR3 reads CASSPLVGLVQFF. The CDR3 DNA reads TGTGCCAGCTCACCTTTGGTGGGACTAGTTCAGTTCTTC.

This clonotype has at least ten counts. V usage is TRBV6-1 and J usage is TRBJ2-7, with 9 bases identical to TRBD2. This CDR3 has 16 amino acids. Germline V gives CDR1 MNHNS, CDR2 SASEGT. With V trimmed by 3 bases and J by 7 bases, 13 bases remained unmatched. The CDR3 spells CASSDSVEREATEQYF. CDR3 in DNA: TGTGCCAGCAGTGACTCGGTTGAGCGGGAGGCTACGGAGCAGTACTTC.

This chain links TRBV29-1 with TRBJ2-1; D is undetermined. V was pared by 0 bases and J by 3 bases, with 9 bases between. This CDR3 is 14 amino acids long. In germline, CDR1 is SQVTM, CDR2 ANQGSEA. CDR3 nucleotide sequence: TGCAGCGTTGAAGAAGACCTCGGCTACAATGAGCAGTTCTTC. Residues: CSVEEDLGYNEQFF.

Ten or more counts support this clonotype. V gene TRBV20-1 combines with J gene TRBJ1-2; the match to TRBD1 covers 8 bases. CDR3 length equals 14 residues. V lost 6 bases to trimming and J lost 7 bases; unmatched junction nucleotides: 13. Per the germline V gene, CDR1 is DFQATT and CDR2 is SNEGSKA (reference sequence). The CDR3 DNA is TGCAGTGCCGCCCTCTGGGGGGACAGGTCTGGCTACACCTTC. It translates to CSAALWGDRSGYTF.

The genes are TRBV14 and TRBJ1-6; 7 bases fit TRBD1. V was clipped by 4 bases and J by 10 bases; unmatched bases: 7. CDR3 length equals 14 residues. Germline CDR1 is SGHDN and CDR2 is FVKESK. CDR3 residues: CASSRGGGSSPLHF. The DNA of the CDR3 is TGTGCCAGCAGCCGGGGAGGGGGCTCGTCACCCCTCCACTTT.

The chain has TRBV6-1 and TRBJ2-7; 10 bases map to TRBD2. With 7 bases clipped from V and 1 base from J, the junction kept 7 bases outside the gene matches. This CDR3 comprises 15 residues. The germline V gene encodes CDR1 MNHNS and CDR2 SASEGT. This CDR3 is CASTEGLAESYEQYF. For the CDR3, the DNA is TGTGCCAGCACCGAAGGACTAGCGGAGTCCTACGAGCAGTACTTC.

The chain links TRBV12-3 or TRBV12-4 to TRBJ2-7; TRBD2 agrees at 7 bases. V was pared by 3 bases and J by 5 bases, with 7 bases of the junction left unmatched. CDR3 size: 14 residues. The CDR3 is CASSLGGFRDEQYF. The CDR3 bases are TGTGCCAGCAGTTTGGGAGGGTTTAGGGACGAGCAGTACTTC.